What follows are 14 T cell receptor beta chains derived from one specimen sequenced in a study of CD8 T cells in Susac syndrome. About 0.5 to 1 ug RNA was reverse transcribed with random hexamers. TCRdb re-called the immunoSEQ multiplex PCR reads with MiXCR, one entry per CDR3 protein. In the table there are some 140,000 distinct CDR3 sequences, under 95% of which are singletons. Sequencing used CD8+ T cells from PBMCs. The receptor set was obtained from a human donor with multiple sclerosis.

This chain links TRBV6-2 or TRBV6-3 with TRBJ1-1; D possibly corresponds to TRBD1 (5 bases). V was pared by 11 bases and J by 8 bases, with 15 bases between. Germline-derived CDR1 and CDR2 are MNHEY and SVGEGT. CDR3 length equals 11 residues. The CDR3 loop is CAVHGGGEAFF. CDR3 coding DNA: TGTGCCGTACACGGCGGGGGAGAAGCTTTCTTT.

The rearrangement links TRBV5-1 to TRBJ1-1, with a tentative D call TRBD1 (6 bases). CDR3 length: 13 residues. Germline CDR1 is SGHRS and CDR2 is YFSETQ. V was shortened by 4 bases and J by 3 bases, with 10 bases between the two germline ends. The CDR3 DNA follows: TGCGCCAGCAGCCAGACAGGCTACACTGAAGCTTTCTTT. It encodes CASSQTGYTEAFF.

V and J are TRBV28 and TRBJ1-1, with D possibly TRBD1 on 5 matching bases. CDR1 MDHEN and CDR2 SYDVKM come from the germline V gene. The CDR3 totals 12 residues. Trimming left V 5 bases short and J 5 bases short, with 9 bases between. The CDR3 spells CASSPWGTEAFF. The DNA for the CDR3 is TGTGCCAGCAGTCCTTGGGGGACTGAAGCTTTCTTT.

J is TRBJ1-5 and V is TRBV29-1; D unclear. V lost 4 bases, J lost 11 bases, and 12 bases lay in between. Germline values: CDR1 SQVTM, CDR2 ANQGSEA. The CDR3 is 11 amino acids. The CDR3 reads CSVVEGPTQHF. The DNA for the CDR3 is TGCAGCGTTGTGGAAGGACCTACCCAGCATTTT.

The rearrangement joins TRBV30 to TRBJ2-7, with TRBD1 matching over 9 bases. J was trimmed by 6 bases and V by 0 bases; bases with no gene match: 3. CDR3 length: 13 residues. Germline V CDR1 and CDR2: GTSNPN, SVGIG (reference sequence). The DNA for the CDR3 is TGTGCCTGGAGTGTGGGACAGGGAAGCGAGCAGTACTTC. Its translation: CAWSVGQGSEQYF.

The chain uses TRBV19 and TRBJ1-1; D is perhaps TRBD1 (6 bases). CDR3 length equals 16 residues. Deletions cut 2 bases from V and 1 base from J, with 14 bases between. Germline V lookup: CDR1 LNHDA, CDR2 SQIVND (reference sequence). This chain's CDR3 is CASSIIGAGANTEAFF. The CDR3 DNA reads TGTGCCAGTAGTATAATAGGTGCAGGGGCGAACACTGAAGCTTTCTTT.

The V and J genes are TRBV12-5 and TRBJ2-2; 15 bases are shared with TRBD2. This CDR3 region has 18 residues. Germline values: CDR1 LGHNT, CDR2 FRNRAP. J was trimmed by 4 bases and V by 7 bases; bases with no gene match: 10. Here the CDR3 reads CASAPGLAGGPRTGELFF. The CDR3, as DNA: TGTGCTAGTGCCCCTGGACTAGCGGGAGGGCCGCGCACCGGGGAGCTGTTTTTT.

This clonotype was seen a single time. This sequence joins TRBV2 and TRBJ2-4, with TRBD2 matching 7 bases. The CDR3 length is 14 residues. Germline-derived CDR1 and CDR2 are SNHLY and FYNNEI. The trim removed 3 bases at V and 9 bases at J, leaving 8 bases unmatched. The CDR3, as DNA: TGTGCCAGCAGTGATGTCGCGGGAGCCGCCATTCAGTACTTC. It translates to CASSDVAGAAIQYF.

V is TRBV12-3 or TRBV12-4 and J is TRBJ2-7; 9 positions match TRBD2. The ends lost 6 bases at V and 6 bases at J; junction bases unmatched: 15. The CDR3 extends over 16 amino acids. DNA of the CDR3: TGTGCCAGCAGGGAGCGGGAGGAAACCGCCACCGCCGAGCAGTACTTC. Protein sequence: CASREREETATAEQYF.

CDR3 coding DNA: TGTGCCAGCAGCGATATGATGGGGGAGGGAGGTAACTATGGCTACACCTTC. As protein: CASSDMMGEGGNYGYTF. The rearrangement uses TRBV5-4 and TRBJ1-2; tentative D call: TRBD1 (5 bases). Germline CDR1 reads SGHNT; CDR2 reads YYREEE (reference sequence). V was cut by 4 bases and J by 1 base, with 20 bases left in between. The CDR3 has 17 amino acids.

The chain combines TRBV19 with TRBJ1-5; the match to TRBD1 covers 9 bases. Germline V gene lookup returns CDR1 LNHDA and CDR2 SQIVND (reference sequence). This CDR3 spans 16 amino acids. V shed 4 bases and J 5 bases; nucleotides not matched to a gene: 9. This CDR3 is CASSTTGTGIHQPQHF. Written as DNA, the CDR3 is TGTGCCAGTAGTACTACCGGGACAGGGATCCATCAGCCCCAGCATTTT.

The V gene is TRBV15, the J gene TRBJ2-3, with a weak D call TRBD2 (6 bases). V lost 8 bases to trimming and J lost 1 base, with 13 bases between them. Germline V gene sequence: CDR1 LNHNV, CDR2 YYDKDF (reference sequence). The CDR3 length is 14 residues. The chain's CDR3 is CATPRGGGTDTQYF. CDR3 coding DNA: TGTGCCACCCCACGGGGCGGGGGCACAGATACGCAGTATTTT. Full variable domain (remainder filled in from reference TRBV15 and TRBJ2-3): DAMVIQNPRYQVTQFGKPVTLSCSQTLNHNVMYWYQQKSSQAPKLLFHYYDKDFNNEADTPDNFQSRRPNTSFCFLDIRSPGLGDTAMYLCATPRGGGTDTQYFGPGTRLTVL.

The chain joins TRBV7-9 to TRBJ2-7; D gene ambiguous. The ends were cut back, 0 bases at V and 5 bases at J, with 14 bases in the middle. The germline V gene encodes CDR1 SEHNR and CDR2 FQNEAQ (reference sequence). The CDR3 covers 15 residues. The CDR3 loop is CASSLAGSHYHEQYF. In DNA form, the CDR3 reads TGTGCCAGCAGCTTAGCTGGTTCCCATTACCACGAGCAGTACTTC.

The CDR3 coding sequence is TGTGCCAGCAGCGTAGCTTGGAGGGTGAGCAATGAGCAGTTCTTC. This codes for CASSVAWRVSNEQFF. The chain has TRBV9 and TRBJ2-1, with TRBD2 as a possible D gene (6 bases). This CDR3 has 15 amino acids. CDR1 is SGDLS and CDR2 is YYNGEE in the germline V gene. V lost 0 bases and J 6 bases, leaving 13 bases between the germline ends.